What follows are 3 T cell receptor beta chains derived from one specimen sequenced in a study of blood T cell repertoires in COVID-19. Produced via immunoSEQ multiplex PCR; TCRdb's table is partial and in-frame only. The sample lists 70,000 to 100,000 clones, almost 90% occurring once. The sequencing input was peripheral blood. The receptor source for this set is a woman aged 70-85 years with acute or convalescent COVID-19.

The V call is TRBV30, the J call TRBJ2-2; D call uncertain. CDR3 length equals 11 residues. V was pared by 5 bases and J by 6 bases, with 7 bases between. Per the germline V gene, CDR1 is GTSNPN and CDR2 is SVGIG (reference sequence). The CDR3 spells CAWRSAGELFF. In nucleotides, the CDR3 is TGTGCCTGGCGATCGGCCGGGGAGCTGTTTTTT.

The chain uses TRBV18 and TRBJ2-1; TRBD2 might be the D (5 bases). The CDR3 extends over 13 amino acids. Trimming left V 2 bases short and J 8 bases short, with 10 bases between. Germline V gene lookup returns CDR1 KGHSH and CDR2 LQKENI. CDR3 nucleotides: TGTGCCAGCTCACCATTTGAGGGTTATGAGCAGTTCTTC. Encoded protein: CASSPFEGYEQFF.

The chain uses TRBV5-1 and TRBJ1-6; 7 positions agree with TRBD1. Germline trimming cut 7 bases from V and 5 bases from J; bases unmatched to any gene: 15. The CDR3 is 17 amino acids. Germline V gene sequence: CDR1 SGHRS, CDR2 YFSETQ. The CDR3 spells CASSIDRVGIDNSPLHF. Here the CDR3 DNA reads TGCGCCAGCTCCATCGACAGGGTAGGAATCGATAATTCACCCCTCCACTTT.